This T cell receptor (beta chain) was sequenced during a study of shared clonotypes between healthy human individuals. On the study more broadly: Researchers assigned three CD4 naive, three CD4 memory, two CD8 naive and one CD8 memory plate to each donor.

Each PCR replicate from the sorted subsets contained 200 to 250 ng DNA, which is about 30,000 T cell genomes. Measured with immunoSEQ multiplex PCR; TCRdb has only the in-frame clones, and not every one. The sample shows about 1.5 million clones, roughly 97% of them seen only once. Worth noting for this clone: Its antigen is not identified. The DNA is left out, because the CDR3 cannot be placed on it with certainty; the CDR3 is given as TCRdb lists it.

Ends included, the CDR3 has 17 residues. Study findings and constraints: Among several donors, approximately 5.4% of naive CD4 clonotypes were found in common.

The sequenced sample consisted of naive CD4+ T cells sorted from blood. Sample subset: CD45RA+ positively selected. This chain connects TRBV12-2 to TRBJ2-1. TRBV12-2 corresponds to a pseudogene. This clonotype originated in a man younger than 45 in good health. CDR3: CASRPTVGDGSYNEQFF.